These 7 T cell receptor beta chains share one sample of origin, sequenced in a study of cytomegalovirus exposure and HLA in healthy donors. Amplification used 60 Vbeta primers and 13 Jbeta primers. Assay used: immunoSEQ multiplex PCR; TCRdb lists only in-frame clones, some missing. Here the sample spans fewer than 350,000 clones, around nine tenths being singletons. Sequencing was carried out using PBMCs. Receptor source: a young woman in good health and CMV-seronegative.

Concerning this clone: Likely a read error: the CDR3 ends without its conserved phenylalanine or tryptophan. No DNA is shown, since the ends of the CDR3 on it are uncertain; the CDR3 is the one TCRdb lists. This sequence joins TRBV20-1 and TRBJ1-1. The CDR3 numbers 11 amino acids, ends counted. In germline, CDR1 is DFQATT, CDR2 SNEGSKA (reference sequence). The CDR3 sequence is CSAPTSEGRIL.

The V call is TRBV11-2, the J call TRBJ2-7; a weak D match, TRBD1 (6 bases). In germline, CDR1 is SGHAT, CDR2 FQNNGV. The V end lost 5 bases, the J end lost 9 bases, and 17 bases lay between the germline ends. The CDR3 spans 13 residues. The CDR3 loop is CASSPGTPLRQYF. The CDR3 region has the DNA TGTGCCAGCAGCCCCGGGACACCCCTTCGGCAGTACTTC.

V and J are TRBV7-9 and TRBJ2-2; 8 positions match TRBD2. Germline assignment: CDR1 SEHNR and CDR2 FQNEAQ (reference sequence). V dropped 6 bases and J dropped 5; count of bases not matched to a gene: 8. The CDR3 is 15 amino acids. The CDR3 loop is CASSPGGLATGELFF. DNA for the CDR3: TGTGCCAGCAGTCCGGGGGGGCTGGCTACCGGGGAGCTGTTTTTT. Drawing the rest from reference TRBV7-9 and TRBJ2-2, the complete variable domain is DTGVSQNPRHKITKRGQNVTFRCDPISEHNRLYWYRQTLGQGPEFLTYFQNEAQLEKSRLLSDRFSAERPKGSFSTLEIQRTEQGDSAMYLCASSPGGLATGELFFGEGSRLTVL.

This sequence joins TRBV4-1 and TRBJ1-6; 7 bases are shared with TRBD1. Per the germline V gene, CDR1 is MGHRA and CDR2 is YSYEKL. V shed 6 bases and J 0 bases; nucleotides not matched to a gene: 8. The CDR3 loop spans 17 amino acids. CDR3 protein: CASSPGQASSYNSPLHF. The CDR3, as DNA: TGCGCCAGCAGTCCCGGACAGGCCAGCTCCTATAATTCACCCCTCCACTTT.

The chain uses TRBV5-6 and TRBJ1-1; D is unclear. Germline CDR1 and CDR2: SGHDT and YYEEEE. Trimming took off 2 bases at V and 6 bases at J, with 8 bases between the two ends. CDR3 length: 12 residues. The CDR3 is CASSFVGAEAFF. The CDR3 bases are TGTGCCAGCAGCTTTGTCGGAGCTGAAGCTTTCTTT.

A single count supports this clone. J is TRBJ1-4 and V is TRBV7-6, with 8 bases that match TRBD1. The CDR3 consists of 15 residues. The germline gives CDR1 SGHVS, CDR2 FNYEAQ. The junction had 8 bases not matched to a gene; V was cut back by 3 bases and J by 8 bases. CDR3 protein: CASSLRQGTEEKLFF. CDR3 in DNA: TGTGCCAGCAGCTTGAGACAGGGGACGGAGGAAAAACTGTTTTTT. Filled out from reference TRBV7-6 and TRBJ1-4, the complete variable domain reads GAGVSQSPRYKVTKRGQDVALRCDPISGHVSLYWYRQALGQGPEFLTYFNYEAQQDKSGLPNDRFSAERPEGSISTLTIQRTEQRDSAMYRCASSLRQGTEEKLFFGSGTQLSVL.

The chain uses TRBV11-1 and TRBJ2-5, with D hard to call. The DNA end favors TRBJ2-7, so the J call may be wrong. The CDR3 sequence is 13 residues long. Germline-derived CDR1 and CDR2 are SGHAT and FQDESV (reference sequence). CDR3 DNA: TGTGCCAGCAGCTCCGCCTCTTTTTACGAGCAGTACTTC. It yields the protein CASSSASFYEQYF.